One sample yielded the 20 T cell receptor beta chains listed below, sequenced in a study of Ad26.COV2.S vaccination and SARS-CoV-2 variants (dated by TCRdb to about 2021). Per the publication, the treatment or condition label means: 15 to 20 received Ad26.COV2.S at low or high dose, single or two shots; about five received placebo; per-sample allocation not given. Repertoires of vaccine and placebo recipients were sequenced from samples taken on day 63 after the first injection. Library construction relied on the immunoSEQ multiplex PCR assay. In its TCRdb copy, this immuneACCESS table keeps in-frame sequences only and misses some clones. Where compared with another copy, unresolved V genes explain less than half of these, and the others have no known cause. Present in this sample are roughly 500,000 clones, 85% to 90% of which were seen just once. About 2.5% of the sample lies in the top ten. The starting material was peripheral blood, obtained in a trial of Ad26.COV2.S vaccine versus placebo. The receptors were gathered from a person between 18 and 65 years old who received the Ad26.COV2.S COVID-19 vaccine or a placebo.

The chain combines TRBV6-2 or TRBV6-3 with TRBJ2-3; 8 bases are shared with TRBD1. Trimming at V came to 2 bases and at J to 4 bases, leaving 8 bases not matched to a gene. Germline CDR1 MNHEY, CDR2 SVGEGT. The CDR3 is made up of 16 amino acids. The CDR3 reads CASSYTDRAEADTQYF. DNA of the CDR3: TGTGCCAGCAGTTACACGGACAGGGCAGAGGCAGATACGCAGTATTTT.

The rearrangement uses TRBV3-1 (or the pseudogene TRBV3-2) and TRBJ1-2, with 9 bases lining up with TRBD1. The junction had 4 bases not matched to a gene; V was cut back by 4 bases and J by 4 bases. Germline V gene data show CDR1 as LGHDT and CDR2 as YNNKEL (reference sequence). This CDR3 is 14 amino acids long. DNA for the CDR3: TGTGCCAGCAGCCGGACAGGGGACCTCTATGGCTACACCTTC. It encodes CASSRTGDLYGYTF.

This chain joins TRBV5-1 and TRBJ2-3, with D perhaps matching TRBD1 or TRBD2 (6 bases each). The CDR3 has 17 residues. CDR1 is SGHRS and CDR2 is YFSETQ in the germline V gene. Trimming stripped 4 bases from V and 1 base from J, with 19 bases between. The CDR3 is CASSPSGGGRRTDTQYF. The CDR3, as DNA: TGCGCCAGCAGCCCTTCCGGGGGCGGGCGACGCACAGATACGCAGTATTTT.

The V and J genes are TRBV4-3 and TRBJ2-2; 12 positions agree with TRBD2. The V and J ends lost 1 base and 0 bases, in that order; junction bases with no gene match: 3. CDR1 is LGHNA, CDR2 YSLEER, per germline. The CDR3 totals 18 residues. DNA of the CDR3: TGCGCCAGCAGCCAAGGACTAGCGGGGGCCACGAACACCGGGGAGCTGTTTTTT. Amino acids: CASSQGLAGATNTGELFF.

This chain links TRBV5-4 with TRBJ2-5; D might be TRBD2 (6 bases). Per germline, CDR1 SGHNT and CDR2 YYREEE (reference sequence). The length of the CDR3 is 15 residues. Trimming removed 4 bases from V and 1 base from J, with 14 bases in between. In DNA, the CDR3 is TGTGCCAGCAGCGGACTACCCTATTCCCAAGAGACCCAGTACTTC. It translates to CASSGLPYSQETQYF. The full variable domain, completed using reference TRBV5-4 and TRBJ2-5, is ETGVTQSPTHLIKTRGQQVTLRCSSQSGHNTVSWYQQALGQGPQFIFQYYREEENGRGNFPPRFSGLQFPNYSSELNVNALELDDSALYLCASSGLPYSQETQYFGPGTRLLVL.

V usage is TRBV5-1 and J usage is TRBJ2-1; no firm D call. The CDR3 is made up of 15 amino acids. The germline gives CDR1 SGHRS, CDR2 YFSETQ. V dropped 0 bases and J dropped 0 bases, with 7 bases sitting between them. As DNA, the CDR3 is TGCGCCAGCAGCTTGGAGACCCGCTCCTACAATGAGCAGTTCTTC. Translated, it gives CASSLETRSYNEQFF.

The rearrangement links TRBV19 to TRBJ1-2; D perhaps matches TRBD1 (5 bases). The CDR3 contains 16 residues. The V gene lost 1 base and the J gene lost 3 bases, with 15 bases spanning the gap. Germline CDR1 LNHDA, CDR2 SQIVND (reference sequence). As DNA, the CDR3 is TGTGCCAGTAGTATAGGATACGGGACTGCTTACTATGGCTACACCTTC. It encodes CASSIGYGTAYYGYTF.

The chain uses TRBV7-6 and TRBJ2-3; 15 bases agree with TRBD2. Germline V gene sequence: CDR1 SGHVS, CDR2 FNYEAQ. The CDR3 has 15 amino acids. V gave up 5 bases and J gave up 5 bases; unmatched junction bases: 2. The CDR3 here is CASSMGLAGGDTQYF. CDR3 coding DNA: TGTGCCAGCAGCATGGGACTAGCGGGGGGAGATACGCAGTATTTT.

In its sample, this clone was seen a few times. The sample holds other DNA sequences that translate to the same CDR3. The chain carries TRBV24-1 and TRBJ2-2; the D is unclear. The germline V gene encodes CDR1 KGHDR and CDR2 SFDVKD. The CDR3 loop spans 14 amino acids. The V and J ends lost 6 bases and 0 bases respectively, with 7 bases between them. The CDR3 bases are TGTGCCACCAGTCCAACGACGAACACCGGGGAGCTGTTTTTT. The encoded protein is CATSPTTNTGELFF.

The chain couples TRBV5-6 to TRBJ2-3; weak D call: TRBD2 (5 bases). Germline V gene data show CDR1 as SGHDT and CDR2 as YYEEEE. The germline V and J ends were trimmed by 3 bases and 6 bases, with 17 bases remaining between them. The CDR3 totals 15 residues. The CDR3 region is CASSSPGPGKDTQYF. CDR3 bases: TGTGCCAGCAGCTCTCCTGGACCGGGAAAGGATACGCAGTATTTT. The whole variable domain, remainder taken from reference TRBV5-6 and TRBJ2-3, is DAGVTQSPTHLIKTRGQQVTLRCSPKSGHDTVSWYQQALGQGPQFIFQYYEEEERQRGNFPDRFSGHQFPNYSSELNVNALLLGDSALYLCASSSPGPGKDTQYFGPGTRLTVL.

The chain recombines TRBV28 with TRBJ1-5; possible D gene TRBD1, 6 bases. This CDR3 has 12 amino acids. Trimming left V 4 bases short and J 9 bases short, with 10 bases between. Germline V CDR1 and CDR2: MDHEN, SYDVKM. This CDR3 reads CASSSQGRPQHF. CDR3 coding DNA: TGTGCCAGCAGTTCGCAGGGGAGGCCCCAGCATTTT.

This chain links TRBV12-5 with TRBJ1-6; maybe TRBD1 (5 bases). Trimming took 6 bases from V and 4 from J, leaving 10 bases between them. CDR3 length: 14 amino acids. From germline, CDR1 is LGHNT and CDR2 FRNRAP. The CDR3 bases are TGTGCTAGTGGGACCCGGGGGTATAATTCACCCCTCCACTTT. This codes for CASGTRGYNSPLHF.

The V and J genes are TRBV27 and TRBJ1-1; D not resolved. The germline CDR1 and CDR2 sequences are MNHEY and SMNVEV (reference sequence). Between the trimmed V and J ends, which lost 4 bases and 1 base, there was a span of 7 bases. This CDR3 contains 13 residues. CDR3 DNA: TGTGCCAGCAGTTCACGGCCGAACACTGAAGCTTTCTTT. Its translation is CASSSRPNTEAFF.

The chain carries TRBV5-1 and TRBJ2-2; D unresolved. Germline V CDR1 and CDR2: SGHRS, YFSETQ. Trimming removed 4 bases at V and 5 bases at J, with 12 bases between. The CDR3 has 14 amino acids. In nucleotides, the CDR3 is TGCGCCAGCAGCCTGGCCATGACTACCGGGGAGCTGTTTTTT. This encodes CASSLAMTTGELFF.

The V and J genes are TRBV9 and TRBJ2-1; D unclear. V shed 3 bases and J shed 0 bases, with 13 bases lying between them. This CDR3 has 16 residues. Germline V CDR1 and CDR2: SGDLS, YYNGEE. The CDR3 sequence is CASSALRRTSYNEQFF. CDR3 nucleotide sequence: TGTGCCAGCAGCGCCCTACGGCGGACCTCCTACAATGAGCAGTTCTTC.

The rearrangement uses TRBV18 and TRBJ2-1, with a tentative D call TRBD2 (5 bases). CDR3 length: 15 amino acids. CDR1 is KGHSH and CDR2 is LQKENI in the germline V gene. Trimming pared 6 bases from V and 7 bases from J, leaving 19 bases between. CDR3 nucleotide sequence: TGTGCCAGCTCTCCCGGGCGGGCGTCAGCTAATGAGCAGTTCTTC. It specifies CASSPGRASANEQFF.

The J gene is TRBJ2-1, the V gene TRBV10-1; 9 nucleotides match TRBD1. This CDR3 has 16 residues. Germline CDR1 WNHNN, CDR2 SYGVQD (reference sequence). The ends lost 6 bases at V and 5 bases at J; junction bases unmatched: 11. The DNA for the CDR3 is TGCGCCAGCAGAAAATCAACAGGGGGCGGAAACAATGAGCAGTTCTTC. This sequence encodes CASRKSTGGGNNEQFF.

This rearrangement joins TRBV6-5 to TRBJ1-2, with D hard to call. Germline CDR1 MNHEY, CDR2 SVGAGI. V lost 7 bases and J lost 4, with 16 bases in between. The CDR3 extends over 14 amino acids. As DNA, the CDR3 is TGTGCCAGCATCGCCCCCGGGGTAGGCTATGGCTACACCTTC. This translates into CASIAPGVGYGYTF.

The rearrangement links TRBV6-6 to TRBJ2-2; 9 bases are shared with TRBD1. Germline lookup yields CDR1 MNHNY and CDR2 SVGAGI (reference sequence). The V segment lost 6 bases and the J segment 6 bases; nucleotides outside the gene matches: 2. The CDR3 has 13 amino acids. In DNA form, the CDR3 reads TGTGCCAGCAGGACAGGGGGTGCCGGGGAGCTGTTTTTT. Translation gives CASRTGGAGELFF.

The V call is TRBV25-1, the J call TRBJ1-6; D might be TRBD1 (6 bases). Between the trimmed V and J ends, which lost 3 bases and 7 bases, there was a span of 13 bases. The CDR3 extends over 15 amino acids. Per germline, CDR1 MGHDK and CDR2 SYGVNS. CDR3 DNA: TGTGCCAGCAGTGAGCCGAGGGGGGAAAATTCACCCCTCCACTTT. Residues: CASSEPRGENSPLHF.